The 30 T cell receptor beta chains in this list originate from one sample, sequenced in a study of shared clonotypes between healthy human individuals. Measured with immunoSEQ multiplex PCR; TCRdb has only the in-frame clones, and not every one. The sample includes under 550,000 clones, 90% to 96% seen only once; the top ten take about 0.054%. Material for sequencing was naive CD4+ T cells sorted from blood. Subset indicated: CD45RA+ positively selected. The source is a woman younger than 45 in good health.

V usage is TRBV5-8 and J usage is TRBJ2-7; maybe TRBD2 (5 bases). This CDR3 region has 12 residues. Per the germline V gene, CDR1 is SGHTS and CDR2 is YDEGEE. Between the trimmed V and J ends, which lost 5 bases and 0 bases, there was a span of 6 bases. CDR3 nucleotide sequence: TGTGCCAGCAGGGGGAGCTCCTACGAGCAGTACTTC. Its translation is CASRGSSYEQYF.

This chain joins TRBV14 and TRBJ2-7; 13 bases line up with TRBD2. The trim removed 5 bases at V and 6 bases at J, leaving 4 bases unmatched. This CDR3 region has 14 residues. The V gene's germline CDR1 is SGHDN and CDR2 FVKESK. CDR3 DNA sequence: TGTGCCAGCAGCTGGACTAGCGGGAGAGGCGAGCAGTACTTC. Translated: CASSWTSGRGEQYF.

The chain couples TRBV14 to TRBJ1-1; D uncertain. The CDR3 runs to 15 residues. The germline CDR1 and CDR2 sequences are SGHDN and FVKESK. Trimming cost V 0 bases and J 0 bases, with 8 bases left between them. CDR3 sequence: CASSQDPGLNTEAFF. The CDR3 nucleotides are TGTGCCAGCAGCCAAGATCCGGGATTGAACACTGAAGCTTTCTTT.

The chain links TRBV19 to TRBJ2-3; tentatively, D is TRBD2 (6 bases). The V and J ends lost 10 bases and 2 bases respectively, with 13 bases between them. The CDR3 covers 13 residues. The germline V gene encodes CDR1 LNHDA and CDR2 SQIVND (reference sequence). The CDR3 DNA reads as TGTGCCATGAAGGGACTTCTCACAGATACGCAGTATTTT. Translation: CAMKGLLTDTQYF.

V gene TRBV9 combines with J gene TRBJ2-3, with D maybe TRBD1 (6 bases). Germline V gene sequence: CDR1 SGDLS, CDR2 YYNGEE. V was shortened by 3 bases and J by 6 bases, with 23 bases between the two germline ends. The CDR3 runs 17 residues. The CDR3 region is CASSDWNRDRLADTQYF. CDR3 nucleotide sequence: TGTGCCAGCAGCGACTGGAATCGAGACAGGCTTGCGGATACGCAGTATTTT. Based on the CDR3 plus reference TRBV9 and TRBJ2-3, the full variable domain is DSGVTQTPKHLITATGQRVTLRCSPRSGDLSVYWYQQSLDQGLQFLIQYYNGEERAKGNILERFSAQQFPDLHSELNLSSLELGDSALYFCASSDWNRDRLADTQYFGPGTRLTVL.

The gene calls are TRBV2 and TRBJ2-2; 7 nucleotides agree with TRBD2. The CDR3 spans 16 residues. The trim removed 5 bases at V and 6 bases at J, leaving 12 bases unmatched. Germline V lookup: CDR1 SNHLY, CDR2 FYNNEI. The CDR3 reads CASSPFSTGGAGELFF. The CDR3 nucleotides read TGTGCCAGCAGTCCATTTTCCACGGGGGGAGCCGGGGAGCTGTTTTTT.

V gene TRBV19 combines with J gene TRBJ1-2; 11 positions agree with TRBD1. Losses at the gene ends were 4 bases for V and 8 bases for J; bases not matched to a gene: 6. The CDR3 length is 14 residues. Germline values: CDR1 LNHDA, CDR2 SQIVND (reference sequence). The CDR3 reads CASSTGQGAGGYTF. In DNA, the CDR3 is TGTGCCAGTAGTACAGGACAGGGGGCCGGAGGCTACACCTTC.

This rearrangement joins TRBV11-3 to TRBJ2-1, with 10 nucleotides matching TRBD2. J was trimmed by 4 bases and V by 1 base; bases with no gene match: 7. The length of the CDR3 is 17 residues. Germline CDR1 reads SGHNT; CDR2 reads YENEEA. The CDR3 DNA is TGTGCCAGCAGCTTAGGGACTAGCGGAAATCAGTACAATGAGCAGTTCTTC. The encoded protein is CASSLGTSGNQYNEQFF. Variable domain in full (rest from reference TRBV11-3 and TRBJ2-1): EAGVVQSPRYKIIEKKQPVAFWCNPISGHNTLYWYLQNLGQGPELLIRYENEEAVDDSQLPKDRFSAERLKGVDSTLKIQPAELGDSAVYLCASSLGTSGNQYNEQFFGPGTRLTVL.

This rearrangement joins TRBV28 to TRBJ1-1, with 12 nucleotides matching TRBD1. Germline assignment: CDR1 MDHEN and CDR2 SYDVKM. CDR3 size: 16 residues. With V trimmed by 2 bases and J by 1 base, 2 bases remained unmatched. The CDR3, as DNA: TGTGCCAGCAGTTTAGGGACAGGGGGCCAGAACACTGAAGCTTTCTTT. It specifies CASSLGTGGQNTEAFF.

V and J are TRBV2 and TRBJ2-4; 12 bases agree with TRBD2. The germline gives CDR1 SNHLY, CDR2 FYNNEI. The CDR3 consists of 18 residues. V shed 6 bases, J shed 0 bases, and the junction held 9 bases outside the gene matches. The chain's CDR3 is CASSGLAGRPIAKNIQYF. The CDR3 DNA sequence: TGTGCCAGCAGCGGACTAGCGGGGAGGCCGATAGCCAAAAACATTCAGTACTTC. The full variable domain, completed using reference TRBV2 and TRBJ2-4, is EPEVTQTPSHQVTQMGQEVILRCVPISNHLYFYWYRQILGQKVEFLVSFYNNEISEKSEIFDDQFSVERPDGSNFTLKIRSTKLEDSAMYFCASSGLAGRPIAKNIQYFGAGTRLSVL.

The rearrangement joins TRBV5-1 to TRBJ2-1, with TRBD2 matching 11 bases. From germline, CDR1 is SGHRS and CDR2 YFSETQ. The V gene end was trimmed by 2 bases and the J gene end by 7 bases; junction bases not matched to a gene: 5. CDR3 length equals 15 residues. The CDR3 is CASSFELAGDNEQFF. In nucleotides, the CDR3 is TGCGCCAGCAGCTTTGAACTAGCGGGAGATAATGAGCAGTTCTTC.

The chain employs TRBV7-2 and TRBJ2-1, with D uncertain. The V and J ends lost 5 bases and 7 bases respectively, with 12 bases between them. The length of the CDR3 is 13 residues. Per germline, CDR1 SGHTA and CDR2 FQGNSA. As DNA, the CDR3 is TGTGCCAGCAGCAACCAGAAAATAAATGAGCAGTTCTTC. Its translation is CASSNQKINEQFF.

The rearrangement joins TRBV19 to TRBJ1-1, with a possible D match to TRBD1 (5 bases). From germline, CDR1 is LNHDA and CDR2 SQIVND (reference sequence). The CDR3 loop spans 15 amino acids. Trimming removed 5 bases at V and 0 bases at J, with 13 bases between. This CDR3 reads CASSARGTMNTEAFF. CDR3 bases: TGTGCCAGTAGTGCGAGGGGCACAATGAACACTGAAGCTTTCTTT.

The gene calls are TRBV5-1 and TRBJ2-1, with 13 positions matching TRBD2. The CDR3 has 17 residues. The junction had 10 bases not matched to a gene; V was cut back by 1 base and J by 9 bases. Germline values: CDR1 SGHRS, CDR2 YFSETQ. The CDR3 bases are TGCGCCAGCAGCTTGCAAACCGGGACTAGCGGGATTATTGAGCAGTTCTTC. Translating it yields CASSLQTGTSGIIEQFF.

About this clone itself: The junction shows a germline mismatch at one end, possibly a read error. The rearrangement uses TRBV15 and TRBJ2-7; tentatively, D is TRBD2 (6 bases). CDR1 and CDR2 from the germline V gene are LNHNV and YYDKDF (reference sequence). The CDR3 loop spans 15 amino acids. CDR3 nucleotide sequence: TGTGTCACCAGCAGAGATCGCGGGGTAGGCTACGAGCAGTACTTC. It encodes CVTSRDRGVGYEQYF.

The gene calls are TRBV14 and TRBJ1-2, with D hard to call. The CDR3 contains 16 residues. Trimming removed 0 bases at V and 8 bases at J, with 19 bases between. CDR1 SGHDN and CDR2 FVKESK come from the germline V gene. As DNA, the CDR3 is TGTGCCAGCAGCCAAGATTGGGCCGGCCCTTCGGGGGGCTACACCTTC. Encoded protein: CASSQDWAGPSGGYTF.

V is TRBV5-5 and J is TRBJ1-3, with D hard to call. CDR1 SGHKS and CDR2 YYEKEE come from the germline V gene (reference sequence). The CDR3 length is 15 residues. The ends were cut back, 6 bases at V and 5 bases at J, with 18 bases in the middle. The CDR3, as DNA: TGTGCCAGCAAGAACGAGGGCATACTAAGAAACACCATATATTTT. Its protein product is CASKNEGILRNTIYF.

As DNA, the CDR3 is TGTGCCAGCAGCTTAATCGGGAGATTTTATGGCTACACCTTC. Amino acid sequence: CASSLIGRFYGYTF. This chain connects TRBV7-2 to TRBJ1-2; no clear D. The CDR3 length is 14 residues. The ends were cut back, 2 bases at V and 5 bases at J, with 12 bases in the middle. Germline loops: CDR1 SGHTA, CDR2 FQGNSA.

V is TRBV2 and J is TRBJ2-2; 9 bases match TRBD1. Germline CDR1 SNHLY, CDR2 FYNNEI. The trim removed 8 bases at V and 5 bases at J, leaving 6 bases unmatched. This CDR3 has 14 amino acids. The CDR3 nucleotides are TGTGCCAGCCAGGGACAGGGCCGTACCGGGGAGCTGTTTTTT. Translated: CASQGQGRTGELFF.

This rearrangement joins TRBV7-3 to TRBJ2-1; tentatively, D is TRBD1 (5 bases). From germline, CDR1 is SGHTA and CDR2 FQGTGA. V was shortened by 4 bases and J by 0 bases, with 10 bases between the two germline ends. This CDR3 spans 15 amino acids. The CDR3 is CASSSDSNSYNEQFF. In DNA, the CDR3 is TGTGCCAGCAGCTCAGACAGCAACTCCTACAATGAGCAGTTCTTC.

The J gene is TRBJ2-2, the V gene TRBV6-6; no definite D call. The germline CDR1 and CDR2 sequences are MNHNY and SVGAGI (reference sequence). The CDR3 runs 15 residues. V was shortened by 0 bases and J by 1 base, with 6 bases between the two germline ends. CDR3: CASSYSPGNTGELFF. The CDR3 DNA sequence: TGTGCCAGCAGTTACTCGCCAGGGAACACCGGGGAGCTGTTTTTT.

This chain links TRBV7-7 with TRBJ2-1, with 9 bases identical to TRBD2. The CDR3 contains 15 residues. The V gene end was trimmed by 1 base and the J gene end by 7 bases; junction bases not matched to a gene: 5. In germline, CDR1 is SSHAT, CDR2 FNYEAQ (reference sequence). DNA of the CDR3: TGTGCCAGCAGCTTAGTAGCGGGAGCCTTAAATGAGCAGTTCTTC. Protein product: CASSLVAGALNEQFF. Using reference TRBV7-7 and TRBJ2-1 for the parts outside the CDR3, the full variable domain is GAGVSQSPRYKVTKRGQDVTLRCDPISSHATLYWYQQALGQGPEFLTYFNYEAQPDKSGLPSDRFSAERPEGSISTLTIQRTEQRDSAMYRCASSLVAGALNEQFFGPGTRLTVL.

This chain's CDR3 is CASSFRADTQYF. Written as DNA, the CDR3 is TGTGCCAGCAGCTTCCGGGCAGATACGCAGTATTTT. The chain carries TRBV13 and TRBJ2-3; unclear D gene. Germline assignment: CDR1 PRHDT and CDR2 FYEKMQ (reference sequence). Trimming stripped 3 bases from V and 4 bases from J, with 5 bases between. This CDR3 has 12 amino acids.

The rearrangement uses TRBV6-5 and TRBJ1-4; perhaps TRBD1 as D (6 bases). The germline gives CDR1 MNHEY, CDR2 SVGAGI. This CDR3 region has 14 residues. Deletions cut 5 bases from V and 8 bases from J, with 15 bases between. CDR3 protein: CASSNRVLGEKLFF. As DNA, the CDR3 is TGTGCCAGCAGTAACAGGGTTCTTGGAGAAAAACTGTTTTTT.

V gene TRBV10-3 combines with J gene TRBJ1-5; D is unclear. Germline-derived CDR1 and CDR2 are ENHRY and SYGVKD. Trimming shortened V by 4 bases and J by 0 bases, and 4 bases separated the two germline ends. The CDR3 runs to 13 residues. For the CDR3, the DNA is TGTGCCATCAGTGTGAATAGCAATCAGCCCCAGCATTTT. Amino acid sequence: CAISVNSNQPQHF.

Comment on this clone: The same CDR3 can be traced to other DNA sequences in this sample. The CDR3 protein is CSVDRGLGEQYF. In DNA, the CDR3 is TGCAGCGTTGACAGGGGGCTGGGCGAGCAGTACTTC. The genes are TRBV29-1 and TRBJ2-7; 8 bases match TRBD1. The V segment lost 3 bases and the J segment 6 bases; nucleotides outside the gene matches: 4. The CDR3 sequence is 12 residues long. Germline CDR1 and CDR2: SQVTM and ANQGSEA.

The count of this clone is one. The chain couples TRBV5-1 to TRBJ1-6; 8 bases align to TRBD1. V lost 3 bases, J lost 10 bases, and 9 bases stayed unmatched. Germline V gives CDR1 SGHRS, CDR2 YFSETQ. The CDR3 sequence is 15 residues long. CDR3 sequence (DNA): TGCGCCAGCAGCTACTCGACAGGGGATGGATCACCCCTCCACTTT. Its protein is CASSYSTGDGSPLHF.

This chain joins TRBV21-1 and TRBJ1-1. TRBV21-1 is a pseudogene locus. The CDR3 spans 17 residues. The CDR3 is CASSKWKKGGGSTEAFF. In DNA, the CDR3 is TGTGCCAGCAGCAAATGGAAAAAGGGCGGCGGTAGCACTGAAGCTTTCTTT.

The chain uses TRBV5-1 and TRBJ1-1, with TRBD1 identical over 8 bases. Germline CDR1 and CDR2: SGHRS and YFSETQ. The CDR3 has 14 residues. With V trimmed by 4 bases and J by 4 bases, 6 bases remained unmatched. The CDR3 bases are TGCGCCAGCAGCATACTCACAGGGGGCACTGAAGCTTTCTTT. Its translation: CASSILTGGTEAFF.

This rearrangement joins TRBV28 to TRBJ2-1, with D possibly TRBD2 on 6 matching bases. Trimming took 6 bases from V and 1 from J, leaving 10 bases between them. The CDR3 is made up of 14 amino acids. Germline V CDR1 and CDR2: MDHEN, SYDVKM. CDR3 residues: CASRGGGSYNEQFF. In DNA form, the CDR3 reads TGTGCCAGCAGAGGAGGAGGGTCCTACAATGAGCAGTTCTTC.